Sample share makes the clone carrying this TCR beta chain medium-sized. The sample is drawn from a study of Japanese encephalitis immunity and Zika vaccine responses. Across the whole study: ZIKV peptides were 15-mers overlapping by 11, predicted binders below 50 nM. General study points: No similarity appeared between individuals, suggesting no public TCRs.

CDR1 is SSHAT and CDR2 is FNYEAQ in the germline V gene (reference sequence). With 2 bases removed from V and 4 bases from J, the gap between germline ends came to 15 bases. This CDR3 region has 15 residues. For about six days, PBMCs labeled with CFSE were cultured with peptide pools at roughly 0.91 ug/mL each. Unfixed live CD56-CD19-CD16-CD3+CD4+ CFSE-low cells were sorted as proliferating CD4 T cells. MiXCR, applied by TCRdb to the 5' RACE reads, yields one record per CDR3 protein. This repertoire shows roughly 510 distinct CDR3 sequences, about 1.7% found once; its top ten account for under 25%. The material sequenced was antigen-activated CD4+ T cells from blood, cultured, taken during a Zika inactivated vaccine study. This sequence was found in an adult woman who received an inactivated Zika virus vaccine. This chain connects TRBV7-7 to TRBJ2-7; D unresolved. The CDR3 spells CASSLILLTPYEQYF. DNA of the CDR3: TGTGCCAGCAGCTTAATTTTACTCACCCCTTACGAGCAGTACTTC.